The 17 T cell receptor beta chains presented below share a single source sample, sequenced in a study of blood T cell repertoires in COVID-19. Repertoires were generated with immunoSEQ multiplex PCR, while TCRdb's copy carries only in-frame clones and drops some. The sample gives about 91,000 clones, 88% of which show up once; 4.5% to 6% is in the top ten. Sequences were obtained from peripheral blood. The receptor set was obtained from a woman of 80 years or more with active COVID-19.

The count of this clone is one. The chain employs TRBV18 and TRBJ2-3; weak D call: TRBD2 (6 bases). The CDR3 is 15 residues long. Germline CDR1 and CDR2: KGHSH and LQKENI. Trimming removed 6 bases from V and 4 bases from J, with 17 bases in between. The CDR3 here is CASSPISSGPDTQYF. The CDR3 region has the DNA TGTGCCAGCTCGCCGATTAGCAGCGGGCCAGATACGCAGTATTTT.

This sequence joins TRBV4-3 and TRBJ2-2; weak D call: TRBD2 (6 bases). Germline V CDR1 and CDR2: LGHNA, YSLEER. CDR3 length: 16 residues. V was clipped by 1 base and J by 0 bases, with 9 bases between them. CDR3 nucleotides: TGCGCCAGCAGCCAAGGGAAGCGGGCGAACACCGGGGAGCTGTTTTTT. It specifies CASSQGKRANTGELFF.

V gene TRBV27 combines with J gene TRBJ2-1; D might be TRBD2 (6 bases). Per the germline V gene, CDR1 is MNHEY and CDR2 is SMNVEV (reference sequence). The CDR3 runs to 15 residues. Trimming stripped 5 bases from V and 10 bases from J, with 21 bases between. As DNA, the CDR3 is TGTGCCAGCAGTCTCCATAGGGACTTCACGAGGGAGCAGTTCTTC. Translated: CASSLHRDFTREQFF.

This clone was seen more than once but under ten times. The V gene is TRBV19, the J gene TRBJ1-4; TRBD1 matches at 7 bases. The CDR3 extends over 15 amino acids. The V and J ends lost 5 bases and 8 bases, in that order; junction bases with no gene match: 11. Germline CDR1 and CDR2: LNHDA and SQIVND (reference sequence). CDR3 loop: CASSYPGQEGEKLFF. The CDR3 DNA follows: TGTGCCAGTAGTTACCCCGGACAGGAGGGGGAAAAACTGTTTTTT.

CDR3 amino acids: CASSFSGRAFQGETQYF. For the CDR3, the DNA is TGTGCCAGCAGCTTTAGCGGGAGGGCCTTTCAAGGGGAGACCCAGTACTTC. The chain joins TRBV5-5 to TRBJ2-5; 11 bases fit TRBD2. This CDR3 is 17 amino acids long. The germline V gene encodes CDR1 SGHKS and CDR2 YYEKEE (reference sequence). The J segment lost 5 bases and the V segment lost 2 bases, leaving 11 bases of the junction unmatched. The complete variable domain, with remaining parts taken from reference TRBV5-5 and TRBJ2-5, reads DAGVTQSPTHLIKTRGQQVTLRCSPISGHKSVSWYQQVLGQGPQFIFQYYEKEERGRGNFPDRFSARQFPNYSSELNVNALLLGDSALYLCASSFSGRAFQGETQYFGPGTRLLVL.

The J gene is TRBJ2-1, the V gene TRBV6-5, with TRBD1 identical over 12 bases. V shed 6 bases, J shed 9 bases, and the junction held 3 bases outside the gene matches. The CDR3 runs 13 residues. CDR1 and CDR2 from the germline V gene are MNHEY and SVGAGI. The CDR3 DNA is TGTGCCAGCAGACCGGGACAGGGGGCTGAGCAGTTCTTC. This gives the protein CASRPGQGAEQFF.

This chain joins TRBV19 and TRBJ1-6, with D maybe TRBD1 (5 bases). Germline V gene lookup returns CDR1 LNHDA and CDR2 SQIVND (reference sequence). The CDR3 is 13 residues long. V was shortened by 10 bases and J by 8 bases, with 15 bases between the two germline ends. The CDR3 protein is CATKGFSDSPLHF. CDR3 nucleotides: TGTGCCACCAAGGGGTTTTCGGATTCACCCCTCCACTTT.

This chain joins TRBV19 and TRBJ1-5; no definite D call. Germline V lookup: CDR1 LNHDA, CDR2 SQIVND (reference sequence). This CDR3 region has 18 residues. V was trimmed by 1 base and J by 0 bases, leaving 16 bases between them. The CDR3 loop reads CASSIVSGVGYSNQPQHF. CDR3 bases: TGTGCCAGTAGTATAGTGAGCGGGGTCGGCTATAGCAATCAGCCCCAGCATTTT.

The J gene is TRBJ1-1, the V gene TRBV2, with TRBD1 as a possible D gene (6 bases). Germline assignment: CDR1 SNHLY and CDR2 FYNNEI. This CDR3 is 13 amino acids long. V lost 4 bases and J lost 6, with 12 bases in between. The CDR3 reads CASSVEGESEAFF. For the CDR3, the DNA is TGTGCCAGCAGTGTAGAGGGGGAATCTGAAGCTTTCTTT. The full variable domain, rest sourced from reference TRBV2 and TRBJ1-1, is EPEVTQTPSHQVTQMGQEVILRCVPISNHLYFYWYRQILGQKVEFLVSFYNNEISEKSEIFDDQFSVERPDGSNFTLKIRSTKLEDSAMYFCASSVEGESEAFFGQGTRLTVV.

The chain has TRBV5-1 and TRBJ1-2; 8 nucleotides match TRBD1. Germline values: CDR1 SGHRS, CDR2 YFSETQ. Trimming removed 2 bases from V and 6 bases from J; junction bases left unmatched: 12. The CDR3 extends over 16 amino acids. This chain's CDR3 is CASSFGGQGRTNGYTF. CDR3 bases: TGCGCCAGCAGCTTTGGAGGACAGGGAAGAACTAATGGCTACACCTTC. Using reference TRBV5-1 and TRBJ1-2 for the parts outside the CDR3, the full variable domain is KAGVTQTPRYLIKTRGQQVTLSCSPISGHRSVSWYQQTPGQGLQFLFEYFSETQRNKGNFPGRFSGRQFSNSRSEMNVSTLELGDSALYLCASSFGGQGRTNGYTFGSGTRLTVV.

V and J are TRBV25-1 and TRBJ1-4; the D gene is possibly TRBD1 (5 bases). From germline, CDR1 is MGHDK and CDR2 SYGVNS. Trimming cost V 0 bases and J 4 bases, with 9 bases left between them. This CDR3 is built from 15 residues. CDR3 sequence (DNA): TGTGCCAGCAGTGAATATGCAGGGATTAATGAAAAACTGTTTTTT. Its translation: CASSEYAGINEKLFF.

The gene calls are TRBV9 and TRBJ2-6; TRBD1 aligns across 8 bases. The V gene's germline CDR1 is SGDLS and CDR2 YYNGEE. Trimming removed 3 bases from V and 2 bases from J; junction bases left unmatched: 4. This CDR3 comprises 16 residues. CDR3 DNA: TGTGCCAGCAGCGCGTCACAGGGGGCTGGGGCCAACGTCCTGACTTTC. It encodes CASSASQGAGANVLTF.

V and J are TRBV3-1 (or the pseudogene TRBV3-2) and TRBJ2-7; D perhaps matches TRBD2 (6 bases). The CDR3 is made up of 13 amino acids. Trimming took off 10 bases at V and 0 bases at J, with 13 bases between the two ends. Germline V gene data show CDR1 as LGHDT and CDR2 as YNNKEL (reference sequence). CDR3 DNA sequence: TGTGCCACCGGGAGCGGGCTCTCCTACGAGCAGTACTTC. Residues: CATGSGLSYEQYF.

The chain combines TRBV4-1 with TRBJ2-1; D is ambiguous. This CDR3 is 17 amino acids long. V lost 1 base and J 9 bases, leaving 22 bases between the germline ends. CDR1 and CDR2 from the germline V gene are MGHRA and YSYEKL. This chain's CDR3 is CASSQVPPRTQVREQFF. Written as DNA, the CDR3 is TGCGCCAGCAGCCAAGTCCCCCCCCGCACCCAGGTCCGTGAGCAGTTCTTC.

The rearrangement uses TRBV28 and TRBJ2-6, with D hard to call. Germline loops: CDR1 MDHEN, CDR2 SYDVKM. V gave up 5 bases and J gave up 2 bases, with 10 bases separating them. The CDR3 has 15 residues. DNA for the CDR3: TGTGCCAGCAGTGGGCCTGGGCCTGGGGCCAACGTCCTGACTTTC. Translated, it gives CASSGPGPGANVLTF.

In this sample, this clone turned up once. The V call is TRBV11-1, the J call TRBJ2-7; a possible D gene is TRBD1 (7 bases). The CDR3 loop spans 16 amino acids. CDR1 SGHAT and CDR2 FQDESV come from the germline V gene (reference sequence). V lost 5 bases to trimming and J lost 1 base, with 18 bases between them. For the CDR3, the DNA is TGTGCCAGCAGCGGAGGGGGCGGTACTGGATCCTACGAGCAGTACTTC. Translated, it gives CASSGGGGTGSYEQYF.

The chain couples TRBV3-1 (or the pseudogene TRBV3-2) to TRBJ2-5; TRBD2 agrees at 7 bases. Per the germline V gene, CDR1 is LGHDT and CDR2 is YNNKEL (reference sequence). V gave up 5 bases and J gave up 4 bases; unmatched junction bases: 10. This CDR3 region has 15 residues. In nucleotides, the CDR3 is TGTGCCAGCAGCATGCCCGGGGGGTTGGGAGAGACCCAGTACTTC. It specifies CASSMPGGLGETQYF.